This passage covers 21 T cell receptor beta chains from one sample sequenced in a study of T cells and copy number aberrations in small-cell lung cancer. The assay was immunoSEQ multiplex PCR, and TCRdb's table has in-frame clones only and misses some. This sample has a few thousand clones, with 76% found just once. Sample: tumor tissue. The receptors were gathered from a man between 60 and 70 years old with small cell lung cancer.

V usage is TRBV5-1 and J usage is TRBJ2-3, with D unresolved. The CDR3 consists of 12 residues. CDR1 and CDR2 from the germline V gene are SGHRS and YFSETQ. The V gene lost 0 bases and the J gene lost 3 bases, with 2 bases spanning the gap. CDR3: CASSLETDTQYF. Here the CDR3 DNA reads TGCGCCAGCAGCTTGGAAACAGATACGCAGTATTTT. The entire variable domain, with the rest obtained from reference TRBV5-1 and TRBJ2-3, is as follows: KAGVTQTPRYLIKTRGQQVTLSCSPISGHRSVSWYQQTPGQGLQFLFEYFSETQRNKGNFPGRFSGRQFSNSRSEMNVSTLELGDSALYLCASSLETDTQYFGPGTRLTVL.

This clone counts as large. The chain joins TRBV5-5 to TRBJ1-6, with TRBD1 as a possible D gene (6 bases). This CDR3 spans 15 amino acids. Germline CDR1 is SGHKS and CDR2 is YYEKEE (reference sequence). V dropped 5 bases and J dropped 10 bases, with 19 bases sitting between them. CDR3 amino acids: CASRPGEGDWSPLHF. The CDR3 DNA follows: TGTGCCAGCAGGCCGGGTGAGGGGGACTGGTCACCCCTCCACTTT.

The chain links TRBV11-2 to TRBJ2-7; either TRBD1 or TRBD2 may supply D (5 bases each). CDR3 length equals 13 residues. Trimming pared 1 base from V and 6 bases from J, leaving 10 bases between. CDR1 and CDR2 (germline): SGHAT, FQNNGV. The CDR3 DNA reads as TGTGCCAGCAGCTTAGTCCGGGGCTCCGAGCAGTACTTC. Translation: CASSLVRGSEQYF.

The gene calls are TRBV4-3 and TRBJ1-2, with no clear D. The germline V gene encodes CDR1 LGHNA and CDR2 YSLEER. Trimming cost V 2 bases and J 1 base, with 5 bases left between them. This CDR3 spans 13 amino acids. The CDR3 spells CASSQWDNYGYTF. As DNA, the CDR3 is TGCGCCAGCAGCCAATGGGATAACTATGGCTACACCTTC.

The V and J genes are TRBV5-4 and TRBJ2-5; 9 bases are a match to TRBD1. Germline CDR1 SGHNT, CDR2 YYREEE (reference sequence). The CDR3 sequence is 13 residues long. The V gene end was trimmed by 4 bases and the J gene end by 3 bases; junction bases not matched to a gene: 1. The CDR3 protein is CASSRDREETQYF. DNA of the CDR3: TGTGCCAGCAGCCGGGACAGGGAAGAGACCCAGTACTTC.

The chain is built from TRBV5-1 and TRBJ1-1; TRBD1 agrees at 7 bases. This CDR3 contains 13 residues. Germline V lookup: CDR1 SGHRS, CDR2 YFSETQ. With 5 bases clipped from V and 7 bases from J, the junction kept 8 bases outside the gene matches. This CDR3 is CASRTDRDREAFF. CDR3 in DNA: TGCGCCAGCAGAACAGACAGGGACCGTGAAGCTTTCTTT.

This chain connects TRBV4-2 to TRBJ2-5, with TRBD2 matching over 7 bases. This CDR3 is 16 amino acids long. Looked up from germline, CDR1 is LGHNA and CDR2 is YNFKEQ. The trim removed 4 bases at V and 2 bases at J, leaving 10 bases unmatched. The CDR3 here is CASSPGVFGGQETQYF. The CDR3, as DNA: TGTGCCAGCAGCCCGGGGGTTTTCGGGGGGCAAGAGACCCAGTACTTC.

The genes are TRBV4-3 and TRBJ2-7; 7 positions match TRBD1. Germline V gives CDR1 LGHNA, CDR2 YSLEER. The CDR3 spans 15 residues. After removal of 1 base from V and 6 bases from J, the junction contained 9 bases not matched to a gene. CDR3 coding DNA: TGCGCCAGCAGCCAAGGAACAGGGGCCTGGGGCGAGCAGTACTTC. Residues: CASSQGTGAWGEQYF.

The chain joins TRBV7-2 to TRBJ2-7; 8 nucleotides agree with TRBD1. The germline V gene encodes CDR1 SGHTA and CDR2 FQGNSA. This CDR3 has 14 amino acids. The junction had 4 bases not matched to a gene; V was cut back by 4 bases and J by 2 bases. The chain's CDR3 is CASSSGTGTYEQYF. The CDR3 region has the DNA TGTGCCAGCAGCTCCGGGACAGGAACCTACGAGCAGTACTTC.

This clone was detected a few times. V and J are TRBV9 and TRBJ1-2, with D possibly TRBD1 on 6 matching bases. Per germline, CDR1 SGDLS and CDR2 YYNGEE. The V gene lost 3 bases and the J gene lost 8 bases, with 26 bases spanning the gap. The CDR3 is made up of 17 amino acids. In DNA, the CDR3 is TGTGCCAGCAGCGCAGGGGCCCTTGGGGGGACCGCGGGGGGCTACACCTTC. This codes for CASSAGALGGTAGGYTF.

V is TRBV5-1 and J is TRBJ1-1, with D uncertain. V was trimmed by 4 bases and J by 4 bases, leaving 20 bases between them. This CDR3 has 16 residues. Looked up from germline, CDR1 is SGHRS and CDR2 is YFSETQ. DNA of the CDR3: TGCGCCAGCAGCCCTAGACAACCGTATACCGGCACTGAAGCTTTCTTT. Its translation is CASSPRQPYTGTEAFF.

This clone occurred once. The rearrangement uses TRBV29-1 and TRBJ2-1; 7 bases agree with TRBD2. The CDR3 consists of 16 residues. Germline CDR1 and CDR2: SQVTM and ANQGSEA. The J segment lost 4 bases and the V segment lost 2 bases, leaving 11 bases of the junction unmatched. The CDR3 coding sequence is TGCAGCGTTGAATGGTTAGCGGGTGTCCGGTACAATGAGCAGTTCTTC. Translating gives CSVEWLAGVRYNEQFF.

The rearrangement uses TRBV19 and TRBJ2-1; 10 positions agree with TRBD1. Germline V gives CDR1 LNHDA, CDR2 SQIVND (reference sequence). CDR3 length: 15 amino acids. With 3 bases clipped from V and 6 bases from J, the junction kept 5 bases outside the gene matches. The CDR3 loop is CASSIGTGEFNEQFF. The CDR3 bases are TGTGCCAGTAGTATCGGGACAGGGGAGTTCAATGAGCAGTTCTTC. Variable domain in full (rest from reference TRBV19 and TRBJ2-1): DGGITQSPKYLFRKEGQNVTLSCEQNLNHDAMYWYRQDPGQGLRLIYYSQIVNDFQKGDIAEGYSVSREKKESFPLTVTSAQKNPTAFYLCASSIGTGEFNEQFFGPGTRLTVL.

The V and J genes are TRBV27 and TRBJ1-2; 10 positions agree with TRBD1. Germline V gene data show CDR1 as MNHEY and CDR2 as SMNVEV (reference sequence). With 7 bases clipped from V and 3 bases from J, the junction kept 2 bases outside the gene matches. CDR3 length: 13 residues. CDR3: CASTTGGHYGYTF. The CDR3 DNA is TGTGCCAGCACGACAGGGGGCCACTATGGCTACACCTTC.

This clone qualifies as large. The rearrangement joins TRBV28 to TRBJ1-1; possibly TRBD1 for D (5 bases). The V end lost 3 bases, the J end lost 1 base, and 12 bases lay between the germline ends. The CDR3 length is 15 residues. Germline values: CDR1 MDHEN, CDR2 SYDVKM. CDR3 coding DNA: TGTGCCAGCAGTTTGCCCGGGGCCGGGAACACTGAAGCTTTCTTT. Translating gives CASSLPGAGNTEAFF.

Notes on this clone: With a much larger clone just one base away, this may be a read error. The rearrangement links TRBV6-1 to TRBJ2-5; D is possibly TRBD2 (5 bases). Germline V gene data show CDR1 as MNHNS and CDR2 as SASEGT. This CDR3 region has 11 residues. This chain's CDR3 is CAGSSQKTQYF. The CDR3 nucleotides are TGTGCCGGGTCTAGCCAAAAGACCCAGTACTTC.

This clone was counted once. V is TRBV7-2 and J is TRBJ2-7, with 9 positions matching TRBD1. Germline assignment: CDR1 SGHTA and CDR2 FQGNSA. CDR3 length: 13 amino acids. Germline trimming cut 8 bases from V and 5 bases from J; bases unmatched to any gene: 7. The CDR3 loop reads CASVGTGSNEQYF. The CDR3 nucleotides are TGTGCCAGCGTCGGGACAGGGTCTAACGAGCAGTACTTC.

The chain couples TRBV4-1 to TRBJ2-7; TRBD1 matches at 7 bases. Germline V gives CDR1 MGHRA, CDR2 YSYEKL. The CDR3 totals 17 residues. The V gene end was trimmed by 1 base and the J gene end by 5 bases; junction bases not matched to a gene: 14. The CDR3 DNA is TGCGCCAGCAGCCAAGCAATTCCGGGACAGATATATGACGAGCAGTACTTC. This translates into CASSQAIPGQIYDEQYF.

V is TRBV10-2 and J is TRBJ1-1; 10 bases are shared with TRBD1. Germline lookup yields CDR1 WSHSY and CDR2 SAAADI. V dropped 6 bases and J dropped 5; count of bases not matched to a gene: 3. CDR3 length: 13 amino acids. For the CDR3, the DNA is TGCGCCAGCAGCCGGACAGGGGGAACTGAAGCTTTCTTT. This codes for CASSRTGGTEAFF.

The chain joins TRBV18 to TRBJ2-5; unclear D gene. This CDR3 has 12 amino acids. Trimming pared 2 bases from V and 5 bases from J, leaving 6 bases between. From germline, CDR1 is KGHSH and CDR2 LQKENI. The DNA for the CDR3 is TGTGCCAGCTCACCAAGTACGGAGACCCAGTACTTC. It specifies CASSPSTETQYF.

The chain has TRBV18 and TRBJ2-2; 7 bases are a match to TRBD2. Germline CDR1 KGHSH, CDR2 LQKENI. With 6 bases clipped from V and 4 bases from J, the junction kept 11 bases outside the gene matches. This CDR3 region has 16 residues. The CDR3 coding sequence is TGTGCCAGCTCGGCCCGGGGGGACCCGGGCACCGGGGAGCTGTTTTTT. The encoded protein is CASSARGDPGTGELFF.